A selection of T cell receptor beta chains follows, all from one sample in a study of cytomegalovirus exposure and HLA in healthy donors. Profiled with immunoSEQ multiplex PCR; TCRdb holds only in-frame clones, not every one. The table lists around 280,000 clones, roughly 90% of them singletons. Sequencing was performed on PBMCs. These receptors all come from a woman aged 18-29 years in good health and CMV-seronegative. Each CDR3 is given with its conserved first and last residue. Each record gives: CDR3 length, V gene, J gene, clone size, D gene, CDR3 protein, CDR3 DNA. D genes are given only for firm matches. The listing skips clone size in some rows; elsewhere it reads once, few, many or a size class.

16	TRBV21-1	TRBJ2-1	NA	NA	CASSSRTSGDINEQFF	TGTGCCAGCAGCTCCCGGACTAGCGGGGATATCAATGAGCAGTTCTTC
13	TRBV29-1	TRBJ2-7	NA	TRBD2	CSVVPGGSYEQYF	TGCAGCGTTGTTCCGGGGGGGTCCTACGAGCAGTACTTC
14	TRBV13	TRBJ2-5	NA	NA	CASSYHRVQETQYF	TGTGCCAGCAGCTACCACAGGGTTCAAGAGACCCAGTACTTC
13	TRBV11-2	TRBJ1-2	NA	NA	CASASTATYGYTF	TGTGCCAGCGCCTCTACAGCTACCTATGGCTACACCTTC
17	TRBV9	TRBJ2-1	NA	TRBD2	CASSAREGGLVRNEQFF	TGTGCCAGCAGCGCGAGGGAGGGGGGACTAGTCCGCAATGAGCAGTTCTTC
17	TRBV7-9	TRBJ1-2	NA	NA	CASSLTSWEGPDYGYTF	TGTGCCAGCAGCCTTACCTCGTGGGAGGGTCCAGACTATGGCTACACCTTC
14	TRBV2	TRBJ2-7	NA	NA	CASSVDRRLYEQYF	TGTGCCAGCAGTGTTGACAGGCGCCTCTACGAGCAGTACTTC
14	TRBV5-6	TRBJ1-1	NA	NA	CASSLPGSGTEAFF	TGTGCCAGCAGCTTGCCAGGATCGGGGACTGAAGCTTTCTTT
15	TRBV10-1	TRBJ1-6	few	TRBD1	CASRDRVAGNSPLHF	TGCGCCAGCCGCGACAGGGTTGCGGGCAATTCACCCCTCCACTTT
13	TRBV19	TRBJ1-1	NA	NA	CASSSTGFTEAFF	TGTGCCAGTAGTAGTACAGGGTTTACTGAAGCTTTCTTT
15	TRBV10-3	TRBJ1-2	NA	TRBD1	CAISEPGGTAAIRTF	TGTGCCATCAGTGAGCCGGGGGGGACAGCGGCCATTCGAACCTTC
13	TRBV28	TRBJ2-7	once	NA	CASSLPVSYEQYF	TGTGCCAGCAGTTTGCCAGTCTCCTACGAGCAGTACTTC
12	TRBV9	TRBJ2-1	once	NA	CASSVGGDEQFF	TGTGCCAGCAGCGTGGGTGGAGATGAGCAGTTCTTC
15	TRBV5-4	TRBJ1-2	NA	TRBD1	CASSSQGPANYGYTF	TGTGCCAGCAGCTCACAGGGGCCAGCTAACTATGGCTACACCTTC
16	TRBV15	TRBJ1-2	NA	TRBD1	CATSRGQGALFSGYTF	TGTGCCACCAGCAGAGGACAGGGGGCGCTGTTTAGTGGCTACACCTTC
14	TRBV5-5	TRBJ2-7	NA	TRBD1	CASSPGQRTYEQYF	TGTGCCAGCAGTCCGGGACAGCGAACCTACGAGCAGTACTTC
18	TRBV7-3	TRBJ2-3	NA	TRBD2	CASSPGTSGGAGTDTQYF	TGTGCCAGCAGCCCCGGGACTAGCGGGGGGGCGGGCACAGATACGCAGTATTTT
16	TRBV27	TRBJ2-7	NA	TRBD2	CASRGTGTSKNYEQYF	TGTGCCAGCAGGGGCACCGGGACTAGTAAAAACTACGAGCAGTACTTC
14	TRBV2	TRBJ2-1	NA	TRBD2	CASAGPAGGDEQFF	TGTGCCAGCGCCGGCCCAGCGGGGGGGGATGAGCAGTTCTTC
15	TRBV2	TRBJ1-5	NA	NA	CASSVQVMRVQPQHF	TGTGCCAGCAGTGTTCAGGTGATGCGAGTTCAGCCCCAGCATTTT
15	TRBV11-1	TRBJ2-3	NA	NA	CASSFAGASTDTQYF	TGTGCCAGCAGCTTTGCGGGGGCTAGCACAGATACGCAGTATTTT
18	TRBV25-1	TRBJ2-2	NA	TRBD2	CASSEFGLAGANTGELFF	TGTGCCAGCAGTGAATTTGGGCTAGCGGGGGCAAACACCGGGGAGCTGTTTTTT
14	TRBV6-1	TRBJ1-5	NA	TRBD1	CASSDERGPQPQHF	TGTGCCAGCAGTGACGAGAGGGGGCCTCAGCCCCAGCATTTT
17	TRBV2	TRBJ1-1	once	TRBD1	CASSEYGRGTVNTEAFF	TGTGCCAGCAGTGAATACGGCAGGGGGACAGTGAACACTGAAGCTTTCTTT
15	TRBV5-6	TRBJ1-6	NA	TRBD1	CASSLLDRGYSPLHF	TGTGCCAGCAGCTTGCTCGACAGGGGATATTCACCCCTCCACTTT
16	TRBV28	TRBJ1-5	NA	NA	CASSLVGEGSNQPQHF	TGTGCCAGCAGTTTGGTCGGTGAGGGTAGCAATCAGCCCCAGCATTTT
18	TRBV21-1	TRBJ1-5	NA	NA	CASSNARGGQISNQPQHF	TGTGCCAGCAGCAACGCGCGTGGTGGGCAGATTAGCAATCAGCCCCAGCATTTT
13	TRBV13	TRBJ2-1	NA	TRBD2	CASSLREAHEQFF	TGTGCCAGCAGCCTCCGGGAGGCCCATGAGCAGTTCTTC
15	TRBV6-1	TRBJ2-7	NA	TRBD2	CASWIGGGHSYEQYF	TGTGCCAGCTGGATCGGCGGGGGGCATTCCTACGAGCAGTACTTC
16	TRBV5-1	TRBJ2-7	few	TRBD2	CASSPEVGGLYNEQYF	TGCGCCAGCAGCCCCGAGGTGGGGGGACTATATAACGAGCAGTACTTC
12	TRBV27	TRBJ2-3	NA	NA	CASSSYTDTQYF	TGTGCCAGCAGTTCTTACACAGATACGCAGTATTTT
17	TRBV27	TRBJ1-6	NA	TRBD1	CASSFFPQDRFGSPLHF	TGTGCCAGCAGTTTTTTCCCTCAGGACAGGTTTGGATCACCCCTCCACTTT
15	TRBV11-2	TRBJ2-4	NA	TRBD2	CASRGTSGSKNIQYF	TGTGCCAGTAGGGGCACTAGCGGGAGCAAAAACATTCAGTACTTC
14	TRBV19	TRBJ1-2	NA	NA	CASSRGSTNYGYTF	TGTGCCAGTAGTAGAGGCAGTACTAACTATGGCTACACCTTC
13	TRBV9	TRBJ1-3	NA	NA	CASSAGSGNTIYF	TGTGCCAGCAGCGCCGGTTCGGGAAACACCATATATTTT
16	TRBV18	TRBJ2-1	NA	TRBD2	CASSPRMGGGGGEQFF	TGTGCCAGCTCACCACGAATGGGCGGGGGGGGAGGAGAGCAGTTCTTC
16	TRBV6-1	TRBJ1-4	NA	TRBD1	CASSATSRGRGEKLFF	TGTGCCAGCAGTGCAACTTCCAGGGGGAGAGGTGAAAAACTGTTTTTT
14	TRBV7-9	TRBJ1-4	NA	TRBD1	CSSSSGQANEKLFF	TGTTCCAGCAGCTCCGGACAGGCAAATGAAAAACTGTTTTTT
13	TRBV6-1	TRBJ1-3	NA	TRBD1	CASSEGQGNTIYF	TGTGCCAGCAGTGAGGGACAGGGGAACACCATATATTTT
15	TRBV15	TRBJ2-7	NA	TRBD1	CATSGPGQGAPEQYF	TGTGCCACCAGCGGGCCGGGACAGGGGGCCCCCGAGCAGTACTTC
11	TRBV7-8	TRBJ2-1	NA	NA	CASSFQGEQFF	TGTGCCAGCAGCTTCCAGGGTGAGCAGTTCTTC
14	TRBV5-1	TRBJ2-5	once	NA	CASSAQAYQETQYF	TGCGCCAGCAGCGCCCAGGCTTACCAAGAGACCCAGTACTTC
16	TRBV19	TRBJ2-5	once	TRBD1	CASSIRGQGSQETQYF	TGTGCCAGTAGTATACGGGGACAGGGATCACAAGAGACCCAGTACTTC
15	TRBV5-1	TRBJ1-5	NA	NA	CASSLGSGPGQPQHF	TGCGCCAGCAGCTTGGGTTCAGGCCCGGGACAGCCCCAGCATTTT
14	TRBV12-5	TRBJ2-7	NA	TRBD1	CASGLQGASYEQYF	TGTGCTAGTGGTCTACAGGGGGCCTCCTACGAGCAGTACTTC
17	TRBV25-1	TRBJ1-6	NA	TRBD1	CASSDPLTQGANSPLHF	TGTGCCAGCAGTGATCCCCTCACACAGGGGGCGAATTCACCCCTCCACTTT
14	TRBV10-2	TRBJ1-1	NA	TRBD1	CASRTDRENTEAFF	TGCGCCAGCAGGACGGACAGGGAGAACACTGAAGCTTTCTTT
14	TRBV19	TRBJ1-4	few	NA	CASSITATNEKLFF	TGTGCCAGTAGTATAACTGCAACTAATGAAAAACTGTTTTTT
12	TRBV30	TRBJ1-1	NA	NA	CAAGRVNTEAFF	TGTGCTGCGGGACGGGTGAACACTGAAGCTTTCTTT
14	TRBV18	TRBJ1-1	NA	TRBD1	CASSPPTGGQEAFF	TGTGCCAGCTCACCACCGACAGGGGGCCAGGAAGCTTTCTTT
12	TRBV6-5	TRBJ1-2	NA	NA	CASSYQGNGYTF	TGTGCCAGCAGTTATCAGGGTAATGGCTACACCTTC
17	TRBV30	TRBJ1-1	NA	NA	CAWSVGTYLLLNTEAFF	TGTGCCTGGAGTGTCGGGACATACCTTTTGTTGAACACTGAAGCTTTCTTT
10	TRBV7-9	TRBJ1-2	NA	NA	CSSSQDGGLF	TGTTCCAGCAGCCAGGACGGCGGACTCTTC
16	TRBV19	TRBJ1-1	NA	TRBD1	CASSKRDRGQGTEAFF	TGTGCCAGTAGTAAAAGGGACAGGGGGCAGGGCACTGAAGCTTTCTTT
16	TRBV27	TRBJ2-7	NA	NA	CASSSPTGGASYEQYF	TGTGCCAGCAGTTCCCCTACCGGAGGGGCTTCCTACGAGCAGTACTTC
16	TRBV4-1	TRBJ2-5	NA	TRBD2	CASSQARGGGQETQYF	TGCGCCAGCAGCCAAGCGCGGGGGGGTGGCCAAGAGACCCAGTACTTC
17	TRBV9	TRBJ2-5	NA	TRBD2	CASSVGATSGGTETQYF	TGTGCCAGCAGCGTAGGCGCCACTAGCGGGGGGACGGAGACCCAGTACTTC
15	TRBV7-2	TRBJ1-6	NA	NA	CASSSATGYNSPLHF	TGTGCCAGCAGCTCCGCGACAGGCTATAATTCACCCCTCCACTTT
16	TRBV11-2	TRBJ2-3	once	TRBD2	CASSLRLAGGADTQYF	TGTGCCAGCAGCCTCCGACTAGCAGGTGGGGCAGATACGCAGTATTTT